One and the same sample provided the 25 T cell receptor beta chains below, sequenced in a study of Ad26.COV2.S vaccination and SARS-CoV-2 variants. Stated treatment: roughly 19 received Ad26.COV2.S at low or high dose, single or two shots; about five received placebo; per-sample allocation not given. Material that was analyzed had been drawn on day 63 after the first vaccine or placebo injection. Produced via immunoSEQ multiplex PCR; TCRdb's table is partial and in-frame only. The table lists about 680,000 clones, 89% of them singletons. Sequenced here: peripheral blood, sampled in a trial of Ad26.COV2.S vaccine versus placebo. Source of these receptors: a person aged 18-60 years who received the Ad26.COV2.S COVID-19 vaccine or a placebo.

A few counts support this clone. This chain joins TRBV3-1 (or the pseudogene TRBV3-2) and TRBJ2-2; perhaps TRBD2 as D (6 bases). CDR1 and CDR2 from the germline V gene are LGHDT and YNNKEL (reference sequence). Trimming took 4 bases from V and 2 from J, leaving 17 bases between them. This CDR3 region has 17 residues. As DNA, the CDR3 is TGTGCCAGCAGCCCACAAGGGGTTAGCGGTAACACCGGGGAGCTGTTTTTT. Residues: CASSPQGVSGNTGELFF.

The V gene is TRBV19, the J gene TRBJ2-5, with D possibly being TRBD1 or TRBD2 (5 bases each). In germline, CDR1 is LNHDA, CDR2 SQIVND (reference sequence). This CDR3 contains 14 residues. Trimming left V 5 bases short and J 5 bases short, with 15 bases between. CDR3 amino acids: CASSPRGPLETQYF. The CDR3 nucleotides read TGTGCCAGTAGTCCTAGGGGACCCCTGGAGACCCAGTACTTC.

The chain joins TRBV5-1 to TRBJ2-1, with 7 bases aligning to TRBD2. The CDR3 contains 13 residues. Per germline, CDR1 SGHRS and CDR2 YFSETQ. V trimming: 7 bases; J trimming: 6 bases; junction bases outside the gene matches: 7. The CDR3, as DNA: TGCGCCAGCGGGGGGGAAACCGTCAATGAGCAGTTCTTC. Translation: CASGGETVNEQFF. The whole variable domain, filled in from reference TRBV5-1 and TRBJ2-1, reads KAGVTQTPRYLIKTRGQQVTLSCSPISGHRSVSWYQQTPGQGLQFLFEYFSETQRNKGNFPGRFSGRQFSNSRSEMNVSTLELGDSALYLCASGGETVNEQFFGPGTRLTVL.

This chain connects TRBV10-3 to TRBJ2-1, with D hard to call. Germline assignment: CDR1 ENHRY and CDR2 SYGVKD. This CDR3 is built from 12 residues. Trimming took 10 bases from V and 3 from J, leaving 10 bases between them. The CDR3 sequence is CATSANYNEQFF. CDR3 in DNA: TGTGCCACCTCGGCAAACTACAATGAGCAGTTCTTC.

The chain links TRBV2 to TRBJ1-2; D gene ambiguous. The CDR3 length is 14 residues. The ends were cut back, 6 bases at V and 0 bases at J, with 11 bases in the middle. Germline V gene sequence: CDR1 SNHLY, CDR2 FYNNEI. The CDR3 reads CASRARSTNYGYTF. The CDR3 DNA is TGTGCCAGCAGGGCCAGGAGTACTAACTATGGCTACACCTTC.

This rearrangement joins TRBV2 to TRBJ1-4; 10 positions agree with TRBD1. Germline loops: CDR1 SNHLY, CDR2 FYNNEI. Trimming took 6 bases from V and 5 from J; bases not matched to a gene: 9. This CDR3 region has 16 residues. The CDR3 protein is CASSSAGTGVNEKLFF. The CDR3 bases are TGTGCCAGCAGCTCAGCCGGGACAGGGGTCAATGAAAAACTGTTTTTT.

The gene calls are TRBV5-4 and TRBJ2-1; the match to TRBD2 covers 12 bases. The V gene end was trimmed by 4 bases and the J gene end by 8 bases; junction bases not matched to a gene: 7. Germline V gene data show CDR1 as SGHNT and CDR2 as YYREEE (reference sequence). The CDR3 spans 15 residues. CDR3 bases: TGTGCCAGCAGCCCCACTAGCGGGAGGATCGATGAGCAGTTCTTC. The encoded protein is CASSPTSGRIDEQFF.

This clone was recorded once. The V call is TRBV4-2, the J call TRBJ1-4, with TRBD1 identical over 8 bases. There are 14 residues in the CDR3. The germline V gene has CDR1 LGHNA and CDR2 YNFKEQ. V was pared by 3 bases and J by 8 bases, with 5 bases of the junction left unmatched. The CDR3 DNA sequence: TGTGCCAGCAGCCAGGACAGGGTGGAAGAAAAACTGTTTTTT. Its translation: CASSQDRVEEKLFF.

This clone was picked up one time. The chain couples TRBV19 to TRBJ2-3; 7 bases match TRBD2. The CDR3 loop spans 14 amino acids. The V segment lost 6 bases and the J segment 4 bases; nucleotides outside the gene matches: 7. The germline V gene encodes CDR1 LNHDA and CDR2 SQIVND (reference sequence). CDR3 loop: CASRKEGGADTQYF. CDR3 nucleotide sequence: TGTGCCAGTAGAAAGGAGGGAGGGGCAGATACGCAGTATTTT.

V usage is TRBV25-1 and J usage is TRBJ1-2; D uncertain. The V and J ends lost 5 bases and 4 bases respectively, with 11 bases between them. Germline values: CDR1 MGHDK, CDR2 SYGVNS. This CDR3 has 13 amino acids. The CDR3 DNA is TGTGCCAGCAGTACAACGGCCACCTATGGCTACACCTTC. Its protein is CASSTTATYGYTF.

The chain employs TRBV14 and TRBJ2-7, with 9 bases that match TRBD2. V shed 5 bases, J shed 0 bases, and the junction held 2 bases outside the gene matches. The CDR3 length is 14 residues. CDR1 and CDR2 (germline): SGHDN, FVKESK. CDR3 in DNA: TGTGCCAGCAGCAATAGCGGGAGCTCCTACGAGCAGTACTTC. Translating gives CASSNSGSSYEQYF.

Details on this clone: Other DNA sequences in this specimen translate into the identical CDR3. The rearrangement links TRBV12-3 or TRBV12-4 to TRBJ2-2, with D hard to call. The V and J ends lost 2 bases and 2 bases respectively, with 0 bases between them. This CDR3 comprises 12 residues. CDR3 residues: CASSLNTGELFF. The CDR3 DNA sequence: TGTGCCAGCAGTTTAAACACCGGGGAGCTGTTTTTT.

The rearrangement joins TRBV5-6 to TRBJ2-1; perhaps TRBD2 as D (5 bases). Trimming took off 1 base at V and 5 bases at J, with 7 bases between the two ends. The CDR3 has 13 amino acids. Germline V gives CDR1 SGHDT, CDR2 YYEEEE. This CDR3 reads CASSLTGNNEQFF. CDR3 bases: TGTGCCAGCAGCTTGACGGGGAACAATGAGCAGTTCTTC.

The V and J genes are TRBV14 and TRBJ2-1; the D gene is possibly TRBD1 (5 bases). Deletions cut 1 base from V and 8 bases from J, with 12 bases between. The CDR3 runs 14 residues. Germline V gives CDR1 SGHDN, CDR2 FVKESK. The CDR3 is CASSQGNLGDEQFF. CDR3 nucleotide sequence: TGTGCCAGCAGCCAAGGCAATTTAGGGGATGAGCAGTTCTTC.

The V and J genes are TRBV2 and TRBJ2-1, with TRBD1 as a possible D gene (5 bases). Germline-derived CDR1 and CDR2 are SNHLY and FYNNEI. Trimming removed 4 bases from V and 2 bases from J, with 9 bases in between. The CDR3 runs to 14 residues. DNA of the CDR3: TGTGCCAGCAGTGTCAGGGCTGCCTACAATGAGCAGTTCTTC. It translates to CASSVRAAYNEQFF.

The CDR3 loop is CASSPGSSGARETQYF. The CDR3 DNA reads TGCGCCAGCAGCCCAGGGAGTAGCGGGGCCCGAGAGACCCAGTACTTC. The rearrangement joins TRBV4-3 to TRBJ2-5, with TRBD2 matching 8 bases. Trimming cost V 4 bases and J 4 bases; bases outside gene matches: 11. Germline-derived CDR1 and CDR2 are LGHNA and YSLEER. The CDR3 runs to 16 residues.

This chain links TRBV13 with TRBJ1-3; D gene ambiguous. Germline V CDR1 and CDR2: PRHDT, FYEKMQ (reference sequence). The CDR3 contains 11 residues. Trimming left V 3 bases short and J 9 bases short, with 6 bases between. CDR3 amino acids: CASSFGGTIYF. Written as DNA, the CDR3 is TGTGCCAGCAGCTTTGGTGGCACCATATATTTT.

The rearrangement uses TRBV7-2 and TRBJ2-3, with D possibly matching TRBD2 (6 bases). The germline CDR1 and CDR2 sequences are SGHTA and FQGNSA. V was pared by 10 bases and J by 6 bases, with 20 bases between. This CDR3 comprises 14 residues. This CDR3 reads CATNRDWASDTQYF. The CDR3 DNA sequence: TGTGCCACCAACCGGGACTGGGCGTCGGATACGCAGTATTTT.

CDR3 DNA sequence: TGTGCCAGCAGCTTCCGCCATCCCGAGGACGTAAATTCACCCCTCCACTTT. This encodes CASSFRHPEDVNSPLHF. The gene calls are TRBV5-8 and TRBJ1-6; the D is unclear. CDR3 length: 17 amino acids. V lost 2 bases and J 7 bases, leaving 19 bases between the germline ends. Germline loops: CDR1 SGHTS, CDR2 YDEGEE. The full variable domain, rest sourced from reference TRBV5-8 and TRBJ1-6, is EAGVTQSPTHLIKTRGQQATLRCSPISGHTSVYWYQQALGLGLQFLLWYDEGEERNRGNFPPRFSGRQFPNYSSELNVNALELEDSALYLCASSFRHPEDVNSPLHFGNGTRLTVT.

The rearrangement joins TRBV7-9 to TRBJ2-3; unclear D gene. Germline CDR1 is SEHNR and CDR2 is FQNEAQ (reference sequence). V lost 5 bases, J lost 10 bases, and 19 bases lay in between. This CDR3 is built from 14 residues. CDR3 sequence reads: CASSPRGVRYSQYF. CDR3 coding DNA: TGTGCCAGCAGCCCCCGCGGTGTGAGATACTCGCAGTATTTT.

J is TRBJ2-7 and V is TRBV27; perhaps TRBD2 as D (6 bases). V gave up 2 bases and J gave up 6 bases, with 14 bases separating them. The CDR3 has 14 amino acids. CDR1 MNHEY and CDR2 SMNVEV come from the germline V gene (reference sequence). The CDR3 DNA reads as TGTGCCAGCAGTTTAGCGGGGACTCAGTCCGAGCAGTACTTC. This translates into CASSLAGTQSEQYF.

The gene calls are TRBV11-2 and TRBJ2-5; 12 bases map to TRBD2. Germline values: CDR1 SGHAT, CDR2 FQNNGV. V shed 4 bases, J shed 4 bases, and the junction held 7 bases outside the gene matches. This CDR3 has 16 amino acids. The CDR3 nucleotides are TGTGCCAGCAGCTCACTAGCGGGAGGCCTCGGAGAGACCCAGTACTTC. It translates to CASSSLAGGLGETQYF.

The genes are TRBV5-1 and TRBJ2-5; D unresolved. V dropped 4 bases and J dropped 5 bases, with 9 bases sitting between them. The CDR3 runs to 12 residues. Germline CDR1 is SGHRS and CDR2 is YFSETQ. Here the CDR3 reads CASSMLQETQYF. The CDR3 DNA reads as TGCGCCAGCAGCATGCTCCAGGAGACCCAGTACTTC. Complete variable domain (other parts from reference TRBV5-1 and TRBJ2-5): KAGVTQTPRYLIKTRGQQVTLSCSPISGHRSVSWYQQTPGQGLQFLFEYFSETQRNKGNFPGRFSGRQFSNSRSEMNVSTLELGDSALYLCASSMLQETQYFGPGTRLLVL.

The rearrangement uses TRBV7-2 and TRBJ1-6; D unresolved. V gave up 1 base and J gave up 0 bases, with 16 bases separating them. The CDR3 loop spans 19 amino acids. Germline lookup yields CDR1 SGHTA and CDR2 FQGNSA. This chain's CDR3 is CASSLDTPYGISYNSPLHF. The CDR3 coding sequence is TGTGCCAGCAGCTTAGACACGCCATATGGCATCTCCTATAATTCACCCCTCCACTTT.

The chain combines TRBV25-1 with TRBJ1-4; TRBD1 matches at 8 bases. In germline, CDR1 is MGHDK, CDR2 SYGVNS. V dropped 1 base and J dropped 8; count of bases not matched to a gene: 6. The CDR3 loop spans 15 amino acids. CDR3 DNA sequence: TGTGCCAGCAGTGAATCAGGGACAGGCGGAGAAAAACTGTTTTTT. This gives the protein CASSESGTGGEKLFF.